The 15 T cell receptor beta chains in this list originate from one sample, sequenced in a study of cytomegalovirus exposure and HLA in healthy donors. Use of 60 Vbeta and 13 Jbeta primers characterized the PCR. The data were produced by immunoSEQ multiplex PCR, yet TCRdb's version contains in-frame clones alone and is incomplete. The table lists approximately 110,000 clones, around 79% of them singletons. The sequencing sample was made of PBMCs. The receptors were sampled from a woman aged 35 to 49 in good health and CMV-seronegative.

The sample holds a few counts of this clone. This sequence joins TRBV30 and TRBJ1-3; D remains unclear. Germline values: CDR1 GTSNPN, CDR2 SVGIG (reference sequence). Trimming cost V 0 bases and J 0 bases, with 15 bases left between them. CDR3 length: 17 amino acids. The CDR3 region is CAWSVSFGSSSGNTIYF. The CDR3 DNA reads TGTGCCTGGAGTGTATCCTTTGGTAGCTCCTCTGGAAACACCATATATTTT.

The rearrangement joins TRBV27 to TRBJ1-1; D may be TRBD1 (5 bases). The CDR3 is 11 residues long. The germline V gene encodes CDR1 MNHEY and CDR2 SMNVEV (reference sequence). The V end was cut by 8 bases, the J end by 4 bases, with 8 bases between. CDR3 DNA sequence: TGTGCCAGCCAGGGCCTCACTGAAGCTTTCTTT. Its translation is CASQGLTEAFF.

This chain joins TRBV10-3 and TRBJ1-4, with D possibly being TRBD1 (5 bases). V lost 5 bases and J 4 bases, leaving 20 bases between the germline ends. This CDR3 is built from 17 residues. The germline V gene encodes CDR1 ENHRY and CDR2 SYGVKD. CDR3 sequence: CAISPGGNSEGNEKLFF. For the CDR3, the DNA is TGTGCCATCAGTCCGGGGGGGAACTCGGAGGGTAATGAAAAACTGTTTTTT.

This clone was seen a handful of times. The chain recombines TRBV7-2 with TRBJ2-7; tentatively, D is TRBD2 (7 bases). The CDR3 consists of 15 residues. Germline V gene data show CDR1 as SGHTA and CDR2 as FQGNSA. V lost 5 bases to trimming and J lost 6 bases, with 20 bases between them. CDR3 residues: CASSPSSGEGSEQYF. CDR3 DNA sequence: TGTGCCAGCAGCCCGAGCTCAGGGGAGGGCAGCGAGCAGTACTTC. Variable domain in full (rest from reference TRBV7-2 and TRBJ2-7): GAGVSQSPSNKVTEKGKDVELRCDPISGHTALYWYRQSLGQGLEFLIYFQGNSAPDKSGLPSDRFSAERTGGSVSTLTIQRTQQEDSAVYLCASSPSSGEGSEQYFGPGTRLTVT.

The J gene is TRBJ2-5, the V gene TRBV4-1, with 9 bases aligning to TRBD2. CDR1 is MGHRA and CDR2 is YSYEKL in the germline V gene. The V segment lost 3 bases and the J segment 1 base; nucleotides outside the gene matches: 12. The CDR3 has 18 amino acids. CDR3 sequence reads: CASSQRALAGDFQETQYF. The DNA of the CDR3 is TGCGCCAGCAGCCAGAGGGCCTTAGCGGGAGACTTCCAAGAGACCCAGTACTTC.

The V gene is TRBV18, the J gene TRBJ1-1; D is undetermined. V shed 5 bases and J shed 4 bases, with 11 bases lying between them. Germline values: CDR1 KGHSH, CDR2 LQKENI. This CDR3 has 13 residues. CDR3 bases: TGTGCCAGCTCAAAACGGCGGGGCACTGAAGCTTTCTTT. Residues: CASSKRRGTEAFF. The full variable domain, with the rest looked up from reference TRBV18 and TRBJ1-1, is NAGVMQNPRHLVRRRGQEARLRCSPMKGHSHVYWYRQLPEEGLKFMVYLQKENIIDESGMPKERFSAEFPKEGPSILRIQQVVRGDSAAYFCASSKRRGTEAFFGQGTRLTVV.

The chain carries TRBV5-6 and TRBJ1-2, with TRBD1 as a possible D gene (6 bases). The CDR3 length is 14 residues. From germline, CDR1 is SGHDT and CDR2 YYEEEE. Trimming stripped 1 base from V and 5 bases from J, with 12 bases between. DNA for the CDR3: TGTGCCAGCAGCTTGACGGACAGACCTTATGGCTACACCTTC. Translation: CASSLTDRPYGYTF.

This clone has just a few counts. CDR3 nucleotide sequence: TGTGCCAGCTCCATGAGGCTAGCGGGCTTAGAGCAGTACTTC. As protein: CASSMRLAGLEQYF. This chain uses TRBV2 with TRBJ2-7, with 8 nucleotides matching TRBD2. CDR1 is SNHLY, CDR2 FYNNEI, per germline. CDR3 length: 14 amino acids. Trimming cost V 8 bases and J 7 bases; bases outside gene matches: 13.

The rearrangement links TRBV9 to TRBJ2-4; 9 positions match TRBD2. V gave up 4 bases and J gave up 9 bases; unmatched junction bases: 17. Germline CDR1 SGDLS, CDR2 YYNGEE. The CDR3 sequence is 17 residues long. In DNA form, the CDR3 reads TGTGCCAGCAGCCCTTCAGGCGGGAGGGCCCATCGTAGCATTCAGTACTTC. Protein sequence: CASSPSGGRAHRSIQYF.

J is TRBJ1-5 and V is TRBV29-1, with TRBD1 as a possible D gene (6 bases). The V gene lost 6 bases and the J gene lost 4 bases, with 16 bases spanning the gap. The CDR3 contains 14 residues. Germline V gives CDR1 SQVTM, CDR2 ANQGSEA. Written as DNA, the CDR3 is TGCAGCGTCTTGGGGGGGGCAGGGAATCAGCCCCAGCATTTT. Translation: CSVLGGAGNQPQHF.

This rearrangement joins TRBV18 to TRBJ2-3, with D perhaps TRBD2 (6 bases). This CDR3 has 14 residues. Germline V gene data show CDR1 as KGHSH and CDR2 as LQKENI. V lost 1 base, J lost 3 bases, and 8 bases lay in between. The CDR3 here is CASSPREVTDTQYF. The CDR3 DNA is TGTGCCAGCTCACCACGGGAGGTAACAGATACGCAGTATTTT.

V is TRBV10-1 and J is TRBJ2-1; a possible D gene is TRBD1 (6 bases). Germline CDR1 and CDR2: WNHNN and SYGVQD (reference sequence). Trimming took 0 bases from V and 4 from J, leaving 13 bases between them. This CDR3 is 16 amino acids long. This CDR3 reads CASSESKDSKYNEQFF. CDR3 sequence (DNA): TGCGCCAGCAGTGAGTCAAAGGACAGTAAGTACAATGAGCAGTTCTTC.

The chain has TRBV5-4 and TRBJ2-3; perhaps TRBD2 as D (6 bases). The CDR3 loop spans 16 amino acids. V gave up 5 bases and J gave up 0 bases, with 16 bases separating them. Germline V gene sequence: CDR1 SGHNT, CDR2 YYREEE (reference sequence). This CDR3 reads CASRGGVGLSTDTQYF. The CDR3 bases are TGTGCCAGCAGGGGGGGAGTGGGACTCAGCACAGATACGCAGTATTTT. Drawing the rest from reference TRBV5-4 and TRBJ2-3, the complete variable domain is ETGVTQSPTHLIKTRGQQVTLRCSSQSGHNTVSWYQQALGQGPQFIFQYYREEENGRGNFPPRFSGLQFPNYSSELNVNALELDDSALYLCASRGGVGLSTDTQYFGPGTRLTVL.

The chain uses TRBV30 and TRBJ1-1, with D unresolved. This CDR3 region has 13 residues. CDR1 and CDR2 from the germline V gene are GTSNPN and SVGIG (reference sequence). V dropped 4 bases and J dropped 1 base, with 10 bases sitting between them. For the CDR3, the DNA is TGTGCCTGGAAGGAGGAGGGGAACACTGAAGCTTTCTTT. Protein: CAWKEEGNTEAFF.

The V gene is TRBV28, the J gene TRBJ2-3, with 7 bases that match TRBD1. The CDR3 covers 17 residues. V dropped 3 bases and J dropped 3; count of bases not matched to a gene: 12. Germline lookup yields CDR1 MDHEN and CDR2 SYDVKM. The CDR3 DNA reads TGTGCCAGCAGTTTGTCAACGTTACAGGGGAATACAGATACGCAGTATTTT. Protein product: CASSLSTLQGNTDTQYF.